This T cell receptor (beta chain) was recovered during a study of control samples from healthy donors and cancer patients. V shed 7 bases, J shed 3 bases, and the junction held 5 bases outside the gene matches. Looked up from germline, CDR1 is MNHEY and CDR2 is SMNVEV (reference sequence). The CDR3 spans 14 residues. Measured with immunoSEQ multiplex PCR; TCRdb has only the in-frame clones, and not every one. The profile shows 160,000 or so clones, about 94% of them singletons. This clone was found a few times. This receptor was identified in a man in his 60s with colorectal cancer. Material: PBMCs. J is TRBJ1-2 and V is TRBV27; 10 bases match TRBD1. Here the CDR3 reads CASTWTGGHYGYTF. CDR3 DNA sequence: TGTGCCAGCACCTGGACAGGGGGTCACTATGGCTACACCTTC.